This T cell receptor beta chain is drawn from a study of low-dose radiotherapy and immunotherapy resistance in tumors. Overall study context: Treatment of Cohort 1 consisted of 0.5 Gy per fraction every 2 weeks, adding up to 6.5 Gy.

Eligibility required advanced solid tumors lacking tumor-infiltrating lymphocytes. First-strand cDNA relied on TRAV- and TRBV-specific primers spanning alpha and beta chains. With a V-primer adapter and a constant-region primer, TCRs were amplified for about 20 PCR cycles. Each CDR3 protein gets one entry after TCRdb re-called the reads with MiXCR. Here the sample spans around 10,000 distinct CDR3 sequences, approximately 60% being singletons. V was trimmed by 0 bases and J by 2 bases, leaving 5 bases between them. The CDR3 totals 13 residues. CDR1 is SGHDT, CDR2 YYEEEE, per germline. Only a few counts were recorded for this clonotype.

The sequence derives from a human donor with advanced metastatic prostate, ovarian, gallbladder or colorectal cancer (not recorded which). This table probably holds off-target reads from a library built for another chain. V is TRBV5-6 and J is TRBJ2-5; D gene unclear. DNA for the CDR3: TGTGCCAGCAGCTTGGCCCGGCAAGAGACCCAGTACTTC. Translated: CASSLARQETQYF.